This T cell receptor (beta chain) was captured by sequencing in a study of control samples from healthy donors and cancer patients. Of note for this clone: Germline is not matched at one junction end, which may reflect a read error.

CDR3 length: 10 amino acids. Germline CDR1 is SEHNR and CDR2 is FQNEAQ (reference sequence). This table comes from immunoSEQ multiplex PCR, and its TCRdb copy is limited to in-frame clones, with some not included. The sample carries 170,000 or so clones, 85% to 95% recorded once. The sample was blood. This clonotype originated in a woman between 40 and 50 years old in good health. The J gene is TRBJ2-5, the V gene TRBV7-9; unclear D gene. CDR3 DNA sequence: TGTGCCAGCAGCCAGAGTTCCTACAACTTC. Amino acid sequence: CASSQSSYNF. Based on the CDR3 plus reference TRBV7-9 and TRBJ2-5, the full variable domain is DTGVSQNPRHKITKRGQNVTFRCDPISEHNRLYWYRQTLGQGPEFLTYFQNEAQLEKSRLLSDRFSAERPKGSFSTLEIQRTEQGDSAMYLCASSQSSYNFGPGTRLLVL.